The source of this T cell receptor (beta chain) is a study of T cells in Graves' hyperthyroidism and ophthalmopathy. Clinical symptoms, serum thyroxine, TRAb, thyroid ultrasound and orbital computed tomography established diagnosis. Amplification targeted TCR beta CDR3 regions from RNA transcripts. Primed by the HTBI set, a first-round RT-PCR was run on the TCR CDR3. TCRdb processed the multiplex PCR reads anew with MiXCR; each CDR3 protein has one entry. This sample carries about 210,000 distinct CDR3 sequences, 17% of them seen once, and the ten largest clones take approximately 50%. Germline trimming cut 1 base from V and 5 bases from J; bases unmatched to any gene: 14. The CDR3 is 16 amino acids. The germline gives CDR1 GTSNPN, CDR2 SVGIG (reference sequence).

The clonotype was recovered from a man aged 50-59 years with Graves' hyperthyroidism. J is TRBJ2-7 and V is TRBV30; TRBD2 agrees at 7 bases. Sequenced input: blood. The CDR3 here is CAWSGRKASGVHEQYF. CDR3 bases: TGTGCCTGGAGTGGTAGAAAGGCTAGCGGCGTCCACGAGCAGTACTTC.